This T cell receptor (beta chain) was captured in a study of blood T cells in healthy people across ages. Overall study results and limits: Estimated diversity, derived from one million T cells, was regarded as an underestimate.

Drawn from each donor were around 9.1 milliliters of peripheral blood. Then a second PCR, running roughly 7 to 11 cycles, was carried out with a sample-barcoded 5' primer and a J-beta primer mix. Each cDNA molecule carried a tag from a template-switch adaptor that contained 12 random nucleotides. TCRdb itself ran the 5' RACE reads through MiXCR, one entry per CDR3 protein. This table has about 1,800,000 distinct CDR3 sequences, under 30% appearing once. This clonotype was seen ten or more times. Its target is unknown. This CDR3 has 12 residues. V lost 8 bases, J lost 5 bases, and 7 bases lay in between. Germline-derived CDR1 and CDR2 are MNHGY and SAAAGT.

The chain combines TRBV6-8 with TRBJ1-6; D not resolved. Sequenced input: blood. This receptor was obtained from a woman aged 30 to 39 in good health. The CDR3 reads CASDGNNSPLHF. Here the CDR3 DNA reads TGTGCCAGCGACGGGAATAATTCACCCCTCCACTTT.